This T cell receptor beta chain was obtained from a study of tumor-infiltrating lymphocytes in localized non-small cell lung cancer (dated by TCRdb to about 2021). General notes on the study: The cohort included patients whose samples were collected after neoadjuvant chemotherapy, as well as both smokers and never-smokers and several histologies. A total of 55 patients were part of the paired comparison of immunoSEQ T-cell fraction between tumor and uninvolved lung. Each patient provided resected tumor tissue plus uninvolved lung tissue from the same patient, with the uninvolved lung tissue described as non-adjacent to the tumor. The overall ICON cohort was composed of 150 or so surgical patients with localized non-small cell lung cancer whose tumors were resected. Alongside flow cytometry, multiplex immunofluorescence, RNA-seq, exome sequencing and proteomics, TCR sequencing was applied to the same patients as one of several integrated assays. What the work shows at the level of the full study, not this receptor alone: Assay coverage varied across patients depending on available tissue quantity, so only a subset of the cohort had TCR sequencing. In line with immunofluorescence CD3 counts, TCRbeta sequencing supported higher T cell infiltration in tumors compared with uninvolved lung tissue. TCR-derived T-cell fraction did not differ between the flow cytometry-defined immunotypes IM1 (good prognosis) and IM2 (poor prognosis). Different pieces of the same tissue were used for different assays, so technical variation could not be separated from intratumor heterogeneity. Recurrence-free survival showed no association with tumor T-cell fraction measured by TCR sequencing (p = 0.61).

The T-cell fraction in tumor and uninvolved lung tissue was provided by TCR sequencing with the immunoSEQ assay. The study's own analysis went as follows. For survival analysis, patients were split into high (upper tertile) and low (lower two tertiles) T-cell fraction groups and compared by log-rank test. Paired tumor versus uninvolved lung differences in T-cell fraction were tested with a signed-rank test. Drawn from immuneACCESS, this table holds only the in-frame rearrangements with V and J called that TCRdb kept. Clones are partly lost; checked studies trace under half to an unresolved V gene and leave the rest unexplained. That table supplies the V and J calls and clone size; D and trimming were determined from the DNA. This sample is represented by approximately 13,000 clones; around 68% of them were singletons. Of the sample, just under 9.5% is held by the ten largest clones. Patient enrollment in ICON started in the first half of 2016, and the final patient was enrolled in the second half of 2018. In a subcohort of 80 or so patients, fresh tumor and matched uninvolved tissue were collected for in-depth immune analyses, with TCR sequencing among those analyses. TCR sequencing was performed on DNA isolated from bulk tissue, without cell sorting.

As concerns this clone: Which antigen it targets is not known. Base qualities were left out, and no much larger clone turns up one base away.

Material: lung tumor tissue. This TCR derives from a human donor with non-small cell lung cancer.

Here is the DNA: TGCGCCAGCAGGCCCGAACAGGGGTGGGACACTGAAGCTTTCTTT. Protein translation: CASRPEQGWDTEAFF. In this chain, TRBV5-1 is recombined with TRBJ1-1, with TRBD1 matching 7 junction bases. From the cysteine up to the phenylalanine, the CDR3 has a length of 15 residues. Of all the DNA, just the CDR3 is kept, 45 bases in frame from base 1. The germline V gene gives CDR1 as SGHRS and CDR2 as YFSETQ. Here V drops 5 bases and J drops 3 bases, and the junction holds 10 bases not matched to any gene. Reference TRBV5-1 and TRBJ1-1 proteins supply the regions before and after the CDR3; the full variable domain is: KAGVTQTPRYLIKTRGQQVTLSCSPISGHRSVSWYQQTPGQGLQFLFEYFSETQRNKGNFPGRFSGRQFSNSRSEMNVSTLELGDSALYLCASRPEQGWDTEAFFGQGTRLTVV.